This T cell receptor (beta chain) appears in the sequencing data of a study of Tregs in tolerant kidney transplant recipients. Study observations and caveats: This study did not directly address biological reproducibility. The most relevant donor-specific Treg TCRbeta repertoire apparently came from expansion with activated donor B cells. The small number of patients limits these findings pending further validation.

Sequencing was performed with immunoSEQ multiplex PCR; in TCRdb, only in-frame clones are kept and a portion is missing. This sample has about 240,000 clones, with about 80% found just once. Thawed PBMCs were FACS-sorted into unstimulated CD4+CD25+CD127- regulatory T cells, CD4+CD25- non-regulatory cells, CD4 and CD8 cells. In the case of this clone: The antigen is not known.

The length of the CDR3 is 15 residues. Trimming pared 5 bases from V and 4 bases from J, leaving 18 bases between. CDR1 SGHTA and CDR2 FQGNSA come from the germline V gene. The sequence was collected from a human donor in good health. Sequencing used CD4+ T cells from blood. The genes are TRBV7-2 and TRBJ2-7; D is perhaps TRBD2 (5 bases). The CDR3 coding sequence is TGTGCCAGCAGCACACTAGTGGGGTGGGAGTACGAGCAGTACTTC. Protein: CASSTLVGWEYEQYF.